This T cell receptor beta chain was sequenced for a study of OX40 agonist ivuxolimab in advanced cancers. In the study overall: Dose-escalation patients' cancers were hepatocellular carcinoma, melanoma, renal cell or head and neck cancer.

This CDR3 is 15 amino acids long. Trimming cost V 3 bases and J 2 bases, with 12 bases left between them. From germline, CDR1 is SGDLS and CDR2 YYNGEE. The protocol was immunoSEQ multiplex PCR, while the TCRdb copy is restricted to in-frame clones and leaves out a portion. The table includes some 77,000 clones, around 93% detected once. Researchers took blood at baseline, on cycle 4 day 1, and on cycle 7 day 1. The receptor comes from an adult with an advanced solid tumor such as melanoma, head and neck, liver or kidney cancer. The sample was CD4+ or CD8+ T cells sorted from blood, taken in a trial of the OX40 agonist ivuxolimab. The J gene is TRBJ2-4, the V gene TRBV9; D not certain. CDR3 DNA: TGTGCCAGCAGCGATTCATCCGTGCCCAAAAACATTCAGTACTTC. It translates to CASSDSSVPKNIQYF.